This entry describes one T cell receptor beta chain. Its antigen is not known. The data derive from a study of T cell responses to AZD1222 COVID-19 vaccine. Clones were sequenced by immunoSEQ multiplex PCR, and TCRdb holds only the in-frame ones, with some missing. This sample yields 90,000 to 130,000 clones, of which 70% to 90% are seen a single time; roughly 15% belongs to the top ten. Study results and caveats: Compared with day 0, the breadth and depth of the Spike-specific TCR repertoire rose significantly after two doses of AZD1222.

The J segment lost 4 bases and the V segment lost 6 bases, leaving 7 bases of the junction unmatched. In germline, CDR1 is MNHEY, CDR2 SVGAGI. This CDR3 comprises 15 residues. J is TRBJ2-2 and V is TRBV6-5; TRBD1 agrees at 8 bases. Sequenced material: peripheral blood, taken 28 days after the second AZD1222 dose. The receptor's source is an adult who received the AZD1222 COVID-19 vaccine. The CDR3 loop is CASRSQGASTGELFF. Here the CDR3 DNA reads TGTGCCAGCAGATCGCAGGGGGCGAGCACCGGGGAGCTGTTTTTT.